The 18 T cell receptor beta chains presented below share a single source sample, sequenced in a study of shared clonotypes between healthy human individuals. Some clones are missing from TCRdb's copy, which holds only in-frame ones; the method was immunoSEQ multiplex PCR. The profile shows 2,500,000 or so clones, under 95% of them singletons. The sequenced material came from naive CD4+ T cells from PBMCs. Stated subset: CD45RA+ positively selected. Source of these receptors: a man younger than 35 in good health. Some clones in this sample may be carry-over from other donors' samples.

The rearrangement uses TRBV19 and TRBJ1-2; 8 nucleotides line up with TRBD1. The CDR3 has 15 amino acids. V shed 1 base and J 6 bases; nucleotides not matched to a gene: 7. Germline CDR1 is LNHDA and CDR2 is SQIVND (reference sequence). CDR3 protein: CASSIAPRTGNGYTF. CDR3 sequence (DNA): TGTGCCAGTAGTATAGCCCCCCGGACAGGGAATGGCTACACCTTC.

Here the CDR3 reads CASSLVFSDRPNEQYF. The CDR3 DNA is TGCGCCAGCAGCTTGGTATTCTCGGACAGGCCAAACGAGCAGTACTTC. V gene TRBV5-1 combines with J gene TRBJ2-5, with 7 nucleotides matching TRBD1. The J call is in doubt because the DNA end fits TRBJ2-7 better. This CDR3 spans 16 amino acids. From germline, CDR1 is SGHRS and CDR2 YFSETQ.

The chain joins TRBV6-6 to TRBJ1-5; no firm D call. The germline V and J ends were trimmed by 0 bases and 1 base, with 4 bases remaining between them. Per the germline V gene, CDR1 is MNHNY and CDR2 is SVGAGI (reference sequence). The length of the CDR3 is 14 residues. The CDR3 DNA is TGTGCCAGCAGTTACTCGCGAAGCAATCAGCCCCAGCATTTT. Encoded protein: CASSYSRSNQPQHF.

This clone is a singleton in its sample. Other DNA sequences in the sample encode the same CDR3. For the CDR3, the DNA is TGTGCCAGCAGCCCAGGGGGCGCGCGGGAAAAACTGTTTTTT. This encodes CASSPGGAREKLFF. This chain links TRBV28 with TRBJ1-4; 8 bases fit TRBD1. The CDR3 loop spans 14 amino acids. J lost 8 bases, V lost 6 bases, and 8 bases had no gene match. CDR1 and CDR2 (germline): MDHEN, SYDVKM.

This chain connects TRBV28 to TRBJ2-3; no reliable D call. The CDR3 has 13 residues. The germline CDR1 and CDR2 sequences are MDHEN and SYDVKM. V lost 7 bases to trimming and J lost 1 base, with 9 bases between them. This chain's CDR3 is CASTLTGTDTQYF. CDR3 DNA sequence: TGTGCCAGCACATTGACCGGCACAGATACGCAGTATTTT. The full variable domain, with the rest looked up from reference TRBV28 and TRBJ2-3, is DVKVTQSSRYLVKRTGEKVFLECVQDMDHENMFWYRQDPGLGLRLIYFSYDVKMKEKGDIPEGYSVSREKKERFSLILESASTNQTSMYLCASTLTGTDTQYFGPGTRLTVL.

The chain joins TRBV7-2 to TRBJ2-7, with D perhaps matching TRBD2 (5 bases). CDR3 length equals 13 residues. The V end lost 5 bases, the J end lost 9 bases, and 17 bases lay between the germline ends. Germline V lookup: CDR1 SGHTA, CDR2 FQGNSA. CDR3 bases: TGTGCCAGCAGCGCTTCGTCACTAGTGGGGCAGTACTTC. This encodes CASSASSLVGQYF.

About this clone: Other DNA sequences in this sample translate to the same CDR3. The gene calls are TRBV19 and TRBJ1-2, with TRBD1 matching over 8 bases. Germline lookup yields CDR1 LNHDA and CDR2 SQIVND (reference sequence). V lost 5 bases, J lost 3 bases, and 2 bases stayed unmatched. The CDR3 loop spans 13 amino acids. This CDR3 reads CASSPTGDYGYTF. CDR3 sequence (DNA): TGTGCCAGTAGTCCGACAGGGGACTATGGCTACACCTTC.

The CDR3 nucleotides read TGCGCCAGCAGCTTGGTCGGGCGGCCGGGACCGGGGAACACTGAAGCTTTCTTT. Amino acid sequence: CASSLVGRPGPGNTEAFF. The genes are TRBV5-1 and TRBJ1-1; D might be TRBD1 (5 bases). Deletions cut 0 bases from V and 1 base from J, with 19 bases between. CDR3 size: 18 residues. The germline V gene encodes CDR1 SGHRS and CDR2 YFSETQ.

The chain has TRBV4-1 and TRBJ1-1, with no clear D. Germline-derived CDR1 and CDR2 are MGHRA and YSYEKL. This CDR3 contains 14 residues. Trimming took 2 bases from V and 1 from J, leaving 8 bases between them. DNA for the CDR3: TGCGCCAGCAGCCAAACAGCAGCGAACACTGAAGCTTTCTTT. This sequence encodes CASSQTAANTEAFF.

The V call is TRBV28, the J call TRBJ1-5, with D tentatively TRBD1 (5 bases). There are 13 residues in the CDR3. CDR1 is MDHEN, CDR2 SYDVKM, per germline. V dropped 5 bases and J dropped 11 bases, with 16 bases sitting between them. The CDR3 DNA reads TGTGCCAGCAGTCTCGACGCCAGGGCAACCCAGCATTTT. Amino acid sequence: CASSLDARATQHF.

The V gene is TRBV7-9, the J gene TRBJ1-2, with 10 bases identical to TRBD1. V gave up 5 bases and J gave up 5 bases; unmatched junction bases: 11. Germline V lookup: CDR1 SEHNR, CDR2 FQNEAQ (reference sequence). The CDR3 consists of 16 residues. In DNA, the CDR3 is TGTGCCAGCAGCCCGACCGGGACAGGGGAGGGGTATGGCTACACCTTC. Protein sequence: CASSPTGTGEGYGYTF.

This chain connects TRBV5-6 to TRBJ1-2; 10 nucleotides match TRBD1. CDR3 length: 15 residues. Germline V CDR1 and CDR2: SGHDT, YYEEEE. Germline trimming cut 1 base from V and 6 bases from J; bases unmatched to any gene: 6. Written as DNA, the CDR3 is TGTGCCAGCAGCTTGCCCGGGACAGGGGCTGATGGCTACACCTTC. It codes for CASSLPGTGADGYTF.

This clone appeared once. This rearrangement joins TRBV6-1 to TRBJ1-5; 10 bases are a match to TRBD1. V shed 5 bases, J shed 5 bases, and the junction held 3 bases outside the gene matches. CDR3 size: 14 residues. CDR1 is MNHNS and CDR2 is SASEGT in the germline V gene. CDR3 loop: CASSPDRGYQPQHF. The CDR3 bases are TGTGCCAGCAGTCCGGACAGGGGGTATCAGCCCCAGCATTTT.

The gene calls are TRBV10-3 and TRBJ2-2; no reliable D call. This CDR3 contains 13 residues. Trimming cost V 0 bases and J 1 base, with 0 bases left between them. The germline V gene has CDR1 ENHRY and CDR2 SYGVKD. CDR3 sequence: CAISESNTGELFF. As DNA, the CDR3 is TGTGCCATCAGTGAGTCGAACACCGGGGAGCTGTTTTTT.

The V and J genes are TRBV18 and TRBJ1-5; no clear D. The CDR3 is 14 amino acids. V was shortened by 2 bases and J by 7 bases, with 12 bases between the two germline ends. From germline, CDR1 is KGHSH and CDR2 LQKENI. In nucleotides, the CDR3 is TGTGCCAGCTCACCAGGAGAGGGCGGACAGCCCCAGCATTTT. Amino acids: CASSPGEGGQPQHF.

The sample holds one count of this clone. CDR3 in DNA: TGTGCCAGCAGTTACCGGAAGGACAGGGGCTATGGCTACACCTTC. Amino acids: CASSYRKDRGYGYTF. The chain is built from TRBV6-5 and TRBJ1-2; 9 positions agree with TRBD1. The CDR3 is made up of 15 amino acids. Germline V gene lookup returns CDR1 MNHEY and CDR2 SVGAGI. J gave up 4 bases and V 2 bases, and 5 bases lay outside the gene matches.

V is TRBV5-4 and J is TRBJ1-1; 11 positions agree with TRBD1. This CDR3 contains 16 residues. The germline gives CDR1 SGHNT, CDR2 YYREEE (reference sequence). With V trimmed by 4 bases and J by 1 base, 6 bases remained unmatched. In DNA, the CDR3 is TGTGCCAGCAGCATCGGACAGGGGGCACCGAACACTGAAGCTTTCTTT. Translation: CASSIGQGAPNTEAFF.

The CDR3 bases are TGTGCCAGCAGCTTGGGACAGGGACATGAAAAACTGTTTTTT. This encodes CASSLGQGHEKLFF. The chain carries TRBV5-6 and TRBJ1-4, with 7 bases fitting TRBD1. Per the germline V gene, CDR1 is SGHDT and CDR2 is YYEEEE. The V segment lost 0 bases and the J segment 6 bases; nucleotides outside the gene matches: 2. CDR3 length: 14 residues. Drawing the rest from reference TRBV5-6 and TRBJ1-4, the complete variable domain is DAGVTQSPTHLIKTRGQQVTLRCSPKSGHDTVSWYQQALGQGPQFIFQYYEEEERQRGNFPDRFSGHQFPNYSSELNVNALLLGDSALYLCASSLGQGHEKLFFGSGTQLSVL.